The 27 T cell receptor beta chains below all came from one sample that was sequenced in a study of CXCR3-negative and CXCR3-positive naive CD8 T cells (dated by TCRdb to between 2018 and 2021). Sequencing relied on a NextSeq 550. The Human TCR Profiling Kit (MiLaboratory) was used to prepare UMI-labeled 5' RACE TRB cDNA libraries. TCRdb reprocessed the public reads and reports one entry per CDR3 protein sequence, without DNA. The sample's clone listing holds 69,000 or so distinct CDR3 sequences. The ten largest clonotypes hold approximately 1.5% of the sample. Sequencing was carried out using naive CXCR3- CD8+ T cells from blood. According to the study, the label for this sample's cell subset or site signals: CD45RO-CCR7+CD27+CD95- naive CD8+ T cells lacking CXCR3 (TNR3-). The receptor set was obtained from a human donor in good health. Some clones in this sample may be carry-over from other donors' samples.

This chain joins TRBV9 and TRBJ2-1; TCRdb's D call, TRBD1, is unchecked because there is no DNA. The CDR3 loop spans 16 amino acids. From germline, CDR1 is SGDLS and CDR2 YYNGEE. The CDR3 sequence: CASSGTGAPTYNEQFF.

This chain uses TRBV29-1 with TRBJ1-1. The CDR3 contains 12 residues. The germline V gene has CDR1 SQVTM and CDR2 ANQGSEA. This chain's CDR3 is CSVDSRNTEAFF.

The chain employs TRBV29-1 and TRBJ1-1; the D gene TCRdb calls, TRBD1, cannot be checked with no DNA. Germline assignment: CDR1 SQVTM and CDR2 ANQGSEA. The CDR3 totals 13 residues. The CDR3 sequence: CSVDRGENTEAFF.

This chain connects TRBV27 to TRBJ2-7; TCRdb's D call, TRBD2, is unchecked because there is no DNA. Germline V lookup: CDR1 MNHEY, CDR2 SMNVEV (reference sequence). The CDR3 contains 16 residues. CDR3 in amino acids: CASSVLAGGSTYEQYF.

V usage is TRBV6-2 or TRBV6-3 and J usage is TRBJ2-1; the D call from TCRdb, TRBD1, cannot be confirmed without DNA. CDR3 length: 16 residues. The V gene's germline CDR1 is MNHEY and CDR2 SVGEGT. This chain's CDR3 is CASSSGSGASYNEQFF.

The chain has TRBV7-9 and TRBJ1-2. Germline CDR1 and CDR2: SEHNR and FQNEAQ (reference sequence). The CDR3 is 14 amino acids. CDR3 sequence reads: CASSLGGNLYGYTF.

The V gene is TRBV5-5, the J gene TRBJ2-2. Germline loops: CDR1 SGHKS, CDR2 YYEKEE (reference sequence). The CDR3 runs 16 residues. CDR3 region: CASSLSSWLNTGELFF.

CDR3 sequence reads: CASSKTGDGYTF. The chain combines TRBV6-5 with TRBJ1-2; without DNA, the TCRdb call of TRBD1 cannot be checked. CDR1 and CDR2 (germline): MNHEY, SVGAGI. The CDR3 length is 12 residues.

The V and J genes are TRBV30 and TRBJ2-1; the TCRdb D gene call, TRBD2, has no DNA to confirm it. In germline, CDR1 is GTSNPN, CDR2 SVGIG (reference sequence). This CDR3 has 16 residues. The CDR3 loop is CAWSPPASGLVNEQFF. The full variable domain, rest sourced from reference TRBV30 and TRBJ2-1, is SQTIHQWPATLVQPVGSPLSLECTVEGTSNPNLYWYRQAAGRGLQLLFYSVGIGQISSEVPQNLSASRPQDRQFILSSKKLLLSDSGFYLCAWSPPASGLVNEQFFGPGTRLTVL.

The chain has TRBV4-3 and TRBJ2-3; the TCRdb D gene call, TRBD2, has no DNA to confirm it. The length of the CDR3 is 21 residues. The germline V gene encodes CDR1 LGHNA and CDR2 YSLEER. CDR3 protein: CASSQDRPLGLAGGSTDTQYF.

This rearrangement joins TRBV27 to TRBJ2-1; TCRdb's D call, TRBD1, is unchecked because there is no DNA. CDR1 is MNHEY, CDR2 SMNVEV, per germline (reference sequence). The CDR3 is made up of 17 amino acids. The CDR3 protein is CASSLSLGGRSYNEQFF.

The chain employs TRBV29-1 and TRBJ2-1; the TCRdb call, TRBD1, lacks DNA for checking. The CDR3 is 15 amino acids. CDR1 is SQVTM, CDR2 ANQGSEA, per germline. This CDR3 reads CSVDFRDVPYNEQFF.

The chain recombines TRBV29-1 with TRBJ2-3; the D call from TCRdb, TRBD1, cannot be confirmed without DNA. Per the germline V gene, CDR1 is SQVTM and CDR2 is ANQGSEA. This CDR3 has 13 residues. The CDR3 sequence: CSVGGGLINTQYF.

V is TRBV20-1 and J is TRBJ2-7. This CDR3 region has 16 residues. Germline V gene data show CDR1 as DFQATT and CDR2 as SNEGSKA (reference sequence). The CDR3 reads CSARDFLAATIYEQYF.

The genes are TRBV11-2 and TRBJ2-7; TCRdb's assignment of TRBD2 cannot be checked, as there is no DNA. The CDR3 has 17 amino acids. Germline V gene sequence: CDR1 SGHAT, CDR2 FQNNGV. CDR3 sequence reads: CASSLDLGASGSYEQYF.

The rearrangement joins TRBV28 to TRBJ1-5; TCRdb names TRBD1, which stays unverified in the absence of DNA. Looked up from germline, CDR1 is MDHEN and CDR2 is SYDVKM. The CDR3 is 14 residues long. Here the CDR3 reads CASSGGQTNQPQHF.

The rearrangement links TRBV20-1 to TRBJ2-3; TCRdb gives TRBD1 as the D gene, but with no DNA this cannot be confirmed. Germline lookup yields CDR1 DFQATT and CDR2 SNEGSKA (reference sequence). This CDR3 spans 14 amino acids. CDR3 amino acids: CSARSGNRTDTQYF.

The J gene is TRBJ2-1, the V gene TRBV6-2 or TRBV6-3; the D gene TCRdb calls, TRBD2, cannot be checked with no DNA. This CDR3 has 16 amino acids. The V gene's germline CDR1 is MNHEY and CDR2 SVGEGT. CDR3 residues: CASSYPTSGVHNEQFF.

The chain combines TRBV7-3 with TRBJ2-7. Germline V gene sequence: CDR1 SGHTA, CDR2 FQGTGA. The CDR3 contains 13 residues. This chain's CDR3 is CASSSQGGYEQYF.

The CDR3 spells CSASPSEGNEQFF. This chain links TRBV20-1 with TRBJ2-1; TCRdb's D gene call, TRBD2, goes unchecked for lack of DNA. Germline assignment: CDR1 DFQATT and CDR2 SNEGSKA (reference sequence). The CDR3 is made up of 13 amino acids.

The CDR3 sequence: CASSYRAPHIYGYTF. This rearrangement joins TRBV28 to TRBJ1-2. The CDR3 contains 15 residues. The germline V gene encodes CDR1 MDHEN and CDR2 SYDVKM.

The rearrangement links TRBV7-3 to TRBJ2-3. This CDR3 contains 13 residues. Germline loops: CDR1 SGHTA, CDR2 FQGTGA. CDR3 sequence: CASSSSGTDTQYF.

The chain couples TRBV4-1 to TRBJ1-6; TCRdb picks TRBD1, but there is no DNA to check that call. The CDR3 spans 15 residues. Germline CDR1 and CDR2: MGHRA and YSYEKL. The CDR3 sequence: CASSQTKQGFPPLHF.

J is TRBJ2-7 and V is TRBV7-2. The CDR3 consists of 14 residues. CDR1 SGHTA and CDR2 FQGNSA come from the germline V gene. The CDR3 here is CASSPWVGFDEQYF.

The rearrangement uses TRBV18 and TRBJ2-7. From germline, CDR1 is KGHSH and CDR2 LQKENI. This CDR3 is built from 14 residues. CDR3 sequence reads: CASSPPGSPYEQYF.

The gene calls are TRBV5-1 and TRBJ2-1; TCRdb designates TRBD1, a call that cannot be tested without DNA. Germline-derived CDR1 and CDR2 are SGHRS and YFSETQ. This CDR3 comprises 14 residues. CDR3 region: CASTPGPGDHEQFF.

This chain joins TRBV28 and TRBJ2-7; TCRdb's assignment of TRBD1 cannot be checked, as there is no DNA. The CDR3 is 14 amino acids. In germline, CDR1 is MDHEN, CDR2 SYDVKM. The CDR3 sequence is CASSFEQGSYEQYF.